The 10 T cell receptor beta chains below were found in one sample sequenced in a study of T-cell memory formation after mild COVID-19. TCRdb reprocessed the 5' RACE reads with MiXCR, giving one entry per CDR3 protein. The sample lists fewer than 50,000 distinct CDR3 sequences, roughly 9.8% seen once, with about 12% in the top ten. Sequences were obtained from PBMCs or a T cell subset sorted from them (not recorded which). All receptors come from an adult woman who had mild COVID-19 (a few samples of this study predate the infection). Cell type and time point are not known.

This clonotype was picked up a small number of times. J is TRBJ1-5 and V is TRBV25-1, with 8 bases aligning to TRBD1. Germline V gives CDR1 MGHDK, CDR2 SYGVNS. V lost 6 bases, J lost 2 bases, and 3 bases stayed unmatched. This CDR3 is 14 amino acids long. CDR3 sequence: CASSLTGGNQPQHF. The CDR3 region has the DNA TGTGCCAGCAGCTTGACAGGGGGCAATCAGCCCCAGCATTTT. Looking up the rest from reference TRBV25-1 and TRBJ1-5 gives the full variable domain: EADIYQTPRYLVIGTGKKITLECSQTMGHDKMYWYQQDPGMELHLIHYSYGVNSTEKGDLSSESTVSRIRTEHFPLTLESARPSHTSQYLCASSLTGGNQPQHFGDGTRLSIL.

This clonotype appeared a few times. The J gene is TRBJ2-3, the V gene TRBV20-1; 8 nucleotides agree with TRBD2. CDR1 and CDR2 from the germline V gene are DFQATT and SNEGSKA (reference sequence). The CDR3 consists of 15 residues. Trimming took 0 bases from V and 0 from J; bases not matched to a gene: 2. The CDR3 DNA reads TGCAGTGCTAGAGAAGGGACTAGTAGCACAGATACGCAGTATTTT. It is translated as CSAREGTSSTDTQYF.

This clonotype was recorded a few times. The chain links TRBV20-1 to TRBJ2-1; 8 bases line up with TRBD1. Germline CDR1 and CDR2: DFQATT and SNEGSKA (reference sequence). V lost 5 bases and J lost 6; bases outside the gene matches: 9. CDR3 length: 14 amino acids. CDR3 sequence reads: CSAAGKGQGNEQFF. For the CDR3, the DNA is TGCAGTGCTGCTGGTAAAGGACAGGGCAATGAGCAGTTCTTC.

This clonotype appeared once. The CDR3 DNA reads TGCAGCGTTGCACCCGGGACTGTCTACCATGGCTACACCTTC. Translation: CSVAPGTVYHGYTF. This chain connects TRBV29-1 to TRBJ1-2; possible D gene TRBD1, 5 bases. Germline assignment: CDR1 SQVTM and CDR2 ANQGSEA. This CDR3 has 14 residues. V was pared by 4 bases and J by 6 bases, with 18 bases between.

This clonotype was recorded many times. The V and J genes are TRBV4-2 and TRBJ2-1, with TRBD1 identical over 7 bases. Germline lookup yields CDR1 LGHNA and CDR2 YNFKEQ. CDR3 size: 15 residues. The J segment lost 4 bases and the V segment lost 1 base, leaving 4 bases of the junction unmatched. The CDR3: CASSQGQGEYNEQFF. For the CDR3, the DNA is TGTGCCAGCAGCCAAGGCCAGGGGGAATACAATGAGCAGTTCTTC.

This clonotype was counted between two and nine times. The chain links TRBV9 to TRBJ2-7; 7 nucleotides agree with TRBD2. The CDR3 consists of 15 residues. Trimming cost V 4 bases and J 0 bases; bases outside gene matches: 7. Germline V gene data show CDR1 as SGDLS and CDR2 as YYNGEE. CDR3 amino acids: CASSPRGGSSYEQYF. CDR3 DNA: TGTGCCAGCAGCCCGAGGGGAGGGAGCTCCTACGAGCAGTACTTC.

V is TRBV27 and J is TRBJ1-2, with D unclear. Trimming pared 5 bases from V and 3 bases from J, leaving 13 bases between. Per the germline V gene, CDR1 is MNHEY and CDR2 is SMNVEV (reference sequence). The CDR3 sequence is 14 residues long. The CDR3 protein is CASSLVAADYGYTF. The CDR3 DNA is TGTGCCAGCAGTCTCGTCGCGGCGGACTATGGCTACACCTTC.

The sample holds many counts of this clonotype. This chain uses TRBV7-8 with TRBJ2-3, with 10 nucleotides matching TRBD2. The CDR3 runs 16 residues. V dropped 4 bases and J dropped 2; count of bases not matched to a gene: 6. Germline CDR1 SGHVS, CDR2 FQNEAQ. CDR3 protein: CASSWTAGGITDTQYF. The CDR3 DNA follows: TGTGCCAGCAGCTGGACAGCGGGGGGGATCACAGATACGCAGTATTTT.

This clonotype was observed at least ten times. The chain combines TRBV6-2 or TRBV6-3 with TRBJ2-1; 7 bases line up with TRBD1. Germline-derived CDR1 and CDR2 are MNHEY and SVGEGT. The trim removed 10 bases at V and 15 bases at J, leaving 12 bases unmatched. The length of the CDR3 is 11 residues. The CDR3: CATRLAGTAFF. The CDR3 nucleotides are TGTGCCACCCGTCTGGCCGGGACAGCGTTCTTC.

This clonotype was detected many times. The V call is TRBV5-1, the J call TRBJ1-2; D unresolved. The germline CDR1 and CDR2 sequences are SGHRS and YFSETQ. The CDR3 consists of 13 residues. V was pared by 4 bases and J by 2 bases, with 9 bases between. The CDR3 spells CASSITQNYGYTF. The CDR3 DNA reads TGCGCCAGCAGCATCACACAAAACTATGGCTACACCTTC.